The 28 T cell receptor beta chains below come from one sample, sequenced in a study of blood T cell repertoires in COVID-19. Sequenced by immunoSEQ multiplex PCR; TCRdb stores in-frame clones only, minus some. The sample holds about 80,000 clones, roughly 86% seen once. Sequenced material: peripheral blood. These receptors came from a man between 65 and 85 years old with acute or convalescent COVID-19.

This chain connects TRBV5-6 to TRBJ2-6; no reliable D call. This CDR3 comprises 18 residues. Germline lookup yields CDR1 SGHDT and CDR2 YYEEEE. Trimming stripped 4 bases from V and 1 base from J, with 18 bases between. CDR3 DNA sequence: TGTGCCAGCAGCCAAAGCAGGTTCCCAATGTCTGGGGCCAACGTCCTGACTTTC. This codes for CASSQSRFPMSGANVLTF.

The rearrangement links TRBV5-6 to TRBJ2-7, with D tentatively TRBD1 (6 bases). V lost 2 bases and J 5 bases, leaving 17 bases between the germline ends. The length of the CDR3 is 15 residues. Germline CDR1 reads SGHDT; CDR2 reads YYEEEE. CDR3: CASSLNQGPGNEQYF. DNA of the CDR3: TGTGCCAGCAGCTTAAATCAGGGGCCGGGAAACGAGCAGTACTTC.

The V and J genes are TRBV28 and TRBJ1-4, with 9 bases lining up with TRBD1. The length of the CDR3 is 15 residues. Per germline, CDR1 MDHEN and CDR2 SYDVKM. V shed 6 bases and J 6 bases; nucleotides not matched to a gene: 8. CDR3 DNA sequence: TGTGCCAGCAGACATAGGGACAGGGCCGATGAAAAACTGTTTTTT. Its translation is CASRHRDRADEKLFF.

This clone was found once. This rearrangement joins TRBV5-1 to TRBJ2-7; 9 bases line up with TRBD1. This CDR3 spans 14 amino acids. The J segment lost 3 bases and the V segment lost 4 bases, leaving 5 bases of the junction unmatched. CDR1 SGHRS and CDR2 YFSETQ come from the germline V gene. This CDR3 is CASSPSGQGYEQYF. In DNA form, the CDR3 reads TGCGCCAGCAGCCCCTCGGGACAGGGCTACGAGCAGTACTTC.

Written as DNA, the CDR3 is TGTGCCACCAGTGGGACAGGGGGGATGAACACTGAAGCTTTCTTT. This translates into CATSGTGGMNTEAFF. This chain connects TRBV24-1 to TRBJ1-1; 10 bases are a match to TRBD1. The CDR3 is 15 amino acids. V trimming: 5 bases; J trimming: 0 bases; junction bases outside the gene matches: 2. Germline CDR1 is KGHDR and CDR2 is SFDVKD.

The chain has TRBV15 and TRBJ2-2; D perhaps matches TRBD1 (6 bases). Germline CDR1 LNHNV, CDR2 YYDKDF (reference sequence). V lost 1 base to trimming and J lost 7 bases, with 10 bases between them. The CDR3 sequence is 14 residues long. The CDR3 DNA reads TGTGCCACCAGCAGAGGTGGGGGCATCGGGGAGCTGTTTTTT. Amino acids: CATSRGGGIGELFF.

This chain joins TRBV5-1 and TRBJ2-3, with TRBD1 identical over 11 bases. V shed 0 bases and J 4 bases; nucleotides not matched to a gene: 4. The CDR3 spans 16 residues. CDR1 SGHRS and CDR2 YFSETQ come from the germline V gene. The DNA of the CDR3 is TGCGCCAGCAGCTTGGCCGGGACAGGGGGTGCAGATACGCAGTATTTT. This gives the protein CASSLAGTGGADTQYF.

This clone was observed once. The CDR3 DNA reads TGTGCCACCAGTGATACGAACAGGGGGCGAGCCACAGATACGCAGTATTTT. It is translated as CATSDTNRGRATDTQYF. The chain combines TRBV24-1 with TRBJ2-3; 9 bases agree with TRBD1. The V segment lost 3 bases and the J segment 2 bases; nucleotides outside the gene matches: 8. In germline, CDR1 is KGHDR, CDR2 SFDVKD. CDR3 length equals 17 residues.

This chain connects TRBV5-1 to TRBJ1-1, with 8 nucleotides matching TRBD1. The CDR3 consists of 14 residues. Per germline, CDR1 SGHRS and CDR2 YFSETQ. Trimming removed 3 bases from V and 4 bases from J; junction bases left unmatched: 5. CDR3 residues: CASSSQGAGTEAFF. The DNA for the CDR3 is TGCGCCAGCAGCTCGCAGGGGGCAGGCACTGAAGCTTTCTTT.

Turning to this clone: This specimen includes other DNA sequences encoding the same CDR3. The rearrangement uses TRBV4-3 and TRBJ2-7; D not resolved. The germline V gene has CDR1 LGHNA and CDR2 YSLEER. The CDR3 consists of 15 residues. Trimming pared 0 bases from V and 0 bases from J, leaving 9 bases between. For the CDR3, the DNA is TGCGCCAGCAGCCAAGATCGGTCTGCCTCCTACGAGCAGTACTTC. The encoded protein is CASSQDRSASYEQYF.

The CDR3 loop reads CASSYSPSGGANEQYF. The CDR3 DNA reads as TGTGCCAGCAGTTACAGCCCAAGCGGGGGGGCCAACGAGCAGTACTTC. V gene TRBV6-6 combines with J gene TRBJ2-7; 10 bases line up with TRBD2. This CDR3 comprises 16 residues. Per germline, CDR1 MNHNY and CDR2 SVGAGI (reference sequence). V gave up 2 bases and J gave up 5 bases; unmatched junction bases: 9.

CDR3 protein: CASSTLPAGAISHEQYF. The CDR3 nucleotides are TGTGCCAGCAGCACCCTCCCAGCGGGAGCAATTTCCCACGAGCAGTACTTC. V gene TRBV11-2 combines with J gene TRBJ2-7; TRBD2 aligns across 8 bases. Losses at the gene ends were 5 bases for V and 5 bases for J; bases not matched to a gene: 17. Germline V gene lookup returns CDR1 SGHAT and CDR2 FQNNGV. The CDR3 is made up of 17 amino acids.

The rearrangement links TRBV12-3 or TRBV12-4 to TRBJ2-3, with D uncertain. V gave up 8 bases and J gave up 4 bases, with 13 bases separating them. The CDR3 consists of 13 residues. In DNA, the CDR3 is TGTGCCAGCTCGTTGGGCCGAGCAGATACGCAGTATTTT. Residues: CASSLGRADTQYF.

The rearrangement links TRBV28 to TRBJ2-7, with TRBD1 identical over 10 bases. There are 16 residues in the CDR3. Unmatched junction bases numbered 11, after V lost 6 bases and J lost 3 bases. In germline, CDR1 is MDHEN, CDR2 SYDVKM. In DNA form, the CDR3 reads TGTGCCAGCAGCCGCAGGACAGGGGGGGCCCTCTACGAGCAGTACTTC. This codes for CASSRRTGGALYEQYF.

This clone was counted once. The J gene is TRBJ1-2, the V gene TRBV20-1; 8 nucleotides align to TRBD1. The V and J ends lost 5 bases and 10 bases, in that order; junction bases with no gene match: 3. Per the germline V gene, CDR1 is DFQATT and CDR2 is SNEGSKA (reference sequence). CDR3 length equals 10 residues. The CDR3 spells CSAWTGFYTF. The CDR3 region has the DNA TGCAGTGCTTGGACAGGGTTCTACACCTTC.

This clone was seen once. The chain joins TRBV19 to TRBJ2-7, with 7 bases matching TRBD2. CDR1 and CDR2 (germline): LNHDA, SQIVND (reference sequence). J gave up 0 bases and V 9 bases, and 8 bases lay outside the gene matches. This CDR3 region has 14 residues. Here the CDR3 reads CASSFGGSSYEQYF. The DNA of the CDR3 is TGTGCCAGCTCCTTCGGGGGGAGCTCCTACGAGCAGTACTTC.

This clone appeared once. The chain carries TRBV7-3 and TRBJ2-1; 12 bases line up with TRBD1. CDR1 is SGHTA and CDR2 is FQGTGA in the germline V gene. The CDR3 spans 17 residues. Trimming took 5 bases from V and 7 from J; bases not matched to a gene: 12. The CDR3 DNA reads TGTGCCAGCAGCCCCCGACCCGGGACAGGGGGCGCGAATGAGCAGTTCTTC. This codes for CASSPRPGTGGANEQFF.

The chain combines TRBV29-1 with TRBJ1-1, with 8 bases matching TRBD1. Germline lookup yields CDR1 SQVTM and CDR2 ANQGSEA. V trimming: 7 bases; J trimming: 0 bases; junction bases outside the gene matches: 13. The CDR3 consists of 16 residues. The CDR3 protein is CSAKLQGGYVNTEAFF. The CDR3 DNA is TGCAGCGCAAAATTACAGGGGGGTTACGTGAACACTGAAGCTTTCTTT.

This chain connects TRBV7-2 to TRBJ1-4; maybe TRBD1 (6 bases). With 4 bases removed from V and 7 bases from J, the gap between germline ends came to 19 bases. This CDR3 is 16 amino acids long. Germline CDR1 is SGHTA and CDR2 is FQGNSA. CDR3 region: CASSYRGGAQREKLFF. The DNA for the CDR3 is TGTGCCAGCAGCTACCGGGGGGGGGCGCAACGTGAAAAACTGTTTTTT.

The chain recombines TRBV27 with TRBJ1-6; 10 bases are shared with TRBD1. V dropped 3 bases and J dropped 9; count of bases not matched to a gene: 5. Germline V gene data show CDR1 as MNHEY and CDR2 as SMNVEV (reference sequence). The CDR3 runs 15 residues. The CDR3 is CASSLFRDRGSPLHF. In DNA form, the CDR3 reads TGTGCCAGCAGTTTGTTCAGGGACAGGGGTTCACCCCTCCACTTT.

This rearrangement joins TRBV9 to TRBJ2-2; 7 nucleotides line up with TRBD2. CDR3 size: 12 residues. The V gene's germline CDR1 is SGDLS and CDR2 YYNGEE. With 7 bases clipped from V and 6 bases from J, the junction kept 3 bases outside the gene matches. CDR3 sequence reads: CASAREAGELFF. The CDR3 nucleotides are TGTGCCAGCGCCCGGGAGGCCGGGGAGCTGTTTTTT. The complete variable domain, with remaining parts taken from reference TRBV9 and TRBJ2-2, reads DSGVTQTPKHLITATGQRVTLRCSPRSGDLSVYWYQQSLDQGLQFLIQYYNGEERAKGNILERFSAQQFPDLHSELNLSSLELGDSALYFCASAREAGELFFGEGSRLTVL.

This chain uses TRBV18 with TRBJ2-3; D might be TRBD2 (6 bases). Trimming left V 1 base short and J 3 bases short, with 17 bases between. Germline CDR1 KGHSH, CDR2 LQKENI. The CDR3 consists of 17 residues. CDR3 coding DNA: TGTGCCAGCTCACCACGGGTTTTAGCGGACATAACAGATACGCAGTATTTT. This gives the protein CASSPRVLADITDTQYF.

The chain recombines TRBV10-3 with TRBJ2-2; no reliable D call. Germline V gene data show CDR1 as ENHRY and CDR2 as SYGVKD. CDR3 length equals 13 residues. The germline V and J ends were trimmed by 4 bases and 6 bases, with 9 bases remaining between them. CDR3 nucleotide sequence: TGTGCCATCAGTGGAGTAGATCCCGGGGAGCTGTTTTTT. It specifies CAISGVDPGELFF.

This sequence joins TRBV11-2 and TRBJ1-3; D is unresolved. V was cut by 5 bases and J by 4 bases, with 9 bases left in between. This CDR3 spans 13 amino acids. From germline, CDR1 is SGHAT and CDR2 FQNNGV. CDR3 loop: CASSLSYGNTIYF. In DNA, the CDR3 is TGTGCCAGCAGCCTGAGTTACGGAAACACCATATATTTT.

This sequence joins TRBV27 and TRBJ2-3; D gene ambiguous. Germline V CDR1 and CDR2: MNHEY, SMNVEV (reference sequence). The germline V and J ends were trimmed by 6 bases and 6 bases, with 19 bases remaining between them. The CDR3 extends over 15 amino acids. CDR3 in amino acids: CASSRLEPKQDTQYF. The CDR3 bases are TGTGCCAGCAGCCGTCTAGAGCCCAAGCAGGATACGCAGTATTTT.

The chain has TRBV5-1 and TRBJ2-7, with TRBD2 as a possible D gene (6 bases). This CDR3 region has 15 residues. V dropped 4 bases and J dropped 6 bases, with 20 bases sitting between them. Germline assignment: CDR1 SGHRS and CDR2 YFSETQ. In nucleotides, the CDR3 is TGCGCCAGCAGCCTGGCGGGACTGTCTGAAATCGAGCAGTACTTC. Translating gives CASSLAGLSEIEQYF.

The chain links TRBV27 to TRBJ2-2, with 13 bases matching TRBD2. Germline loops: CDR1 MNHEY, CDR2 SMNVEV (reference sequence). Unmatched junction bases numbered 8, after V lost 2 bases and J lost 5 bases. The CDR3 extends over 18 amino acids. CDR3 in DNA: TGTGCCAGCAGTTTACTCGGACTAGCGGGAGAACGGACCGGGGAGCTGTTTTTT. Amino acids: CASSLLGLAGERTGELFF.

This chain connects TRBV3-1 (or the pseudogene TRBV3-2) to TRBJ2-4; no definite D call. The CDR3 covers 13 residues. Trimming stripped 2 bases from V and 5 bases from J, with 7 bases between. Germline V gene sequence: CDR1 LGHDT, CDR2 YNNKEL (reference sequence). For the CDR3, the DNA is TGTGCCAGCAGCCAACGAGCTGAAAACATTCAGTACTTC. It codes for CASSQRAENIQYF.